The 32 T cell receptor beta chains presented below share a single source sample, sequenced in a study of vaccination effects on CD4 cells after COVID-19. Antigen specificity for these receptors is unknown. On roughly day 9 of culture, CD4+ T cells were separated out. Participants each got two BNT162b2 or mRNA-1273 vaccine doses. Libraries were prepared by immunoSEQ multiplex PCR; TCRdb keeps only in-frame clonotypes and omits some of them. The sample holds tens of thousands of clones, 70% to 85% seen once. The sequences come from CD4+ T cells from PBMCs cultured without peptide, collected after COVID-19 vaccination. These receptors were obtained from a human donor who received a COVID-19 vaccine.

The CDR3 reads CASSPSALGPPYEQYV. DNA of the CDR3: TGTGCCAGCAGCCCAAGCGCCTTGGGGCCCCCTTACGAGCAGTACGTC. The rearrangement uses TRBV9 and TRBJ2-7, with a tentative D call TRBD1 (5 bases). This CDR3 region has 16 residues. V lost 4 bases to trimming and J lost 4 bases, with 21 bases between them. CDR1 is SGDLS, CDR2 YYNGEE, per germline.

This clone came up a few times. This chain connects TRBV7-2 to TRBJ1-4; D unclear. The V end lost 5 bases, the J end lost 12 bases, and 16 bases lay between the germline ends. CDR3 length: 13 amino acids. Germline V gene sequence: CDR1 SGHTA, CDR2 FQGNSA. The CDR3 loop reads CASSQVSGWELFF. The CDR3 DNA reads TGTGCCAGCAGCCAGGTTTCGGGGTGGGAACTGTTTTTT.

CDR3 amino acids: CASSPTSGPTDTQYF. As DNA, the CDR3 is TGCGCCAGCAGCCCGACTAGCGGGCCCACAGATACGCAGTATTTT. The rearrangement links TRBV10-1 to TRBJ2-3, with TRBD2 identical over 10 bases. CDR1 and CDR2 from the germline V gene are WNHNN and SYGVQD (reference sequence). The V and J ends lost 6 bases and 2 bases, in that order; junction bases with no gene match: 5. The CDR3 extends over 15 amino acids.

This sequence joins TRBV27 and TRBJ2-3, with D possibly TRBD2 on 6 matching bases. The V end was cut by 9 bases, the J end by 0 bases, with 16 bases between. This CDR3 has 15 residues. Per the germline V gene, CDR1 is MNHEY and CDR2 is SMNVEV (reference sequence). DNA for the CDR3: TGTGCCAGAATTTTTAGCGGAACTAGCACAGATACGCAGTATTTT. It yields the protein CARIFSGTSTDTQYF.

The genes are TRBV24-1 and TRBJ2-2; the match to TRBD2 covers 8 bases. Germline V gene data show CDR1 as KGHDR and CDR2 as SFDVKD. V shed 5 bases and J 0 bases; nucleotides not matched to a gene: 7. The CDR3 sequence is 17 residues long. The CDR3 DNA is TGTGCCACCAGTGTCCACCCGGGACTAGCGAACACCGGGGAGCTGTTTTTT. Protein sequence: CATSVHPGLANTGELFF.

There are a few counts of this clone. This chain links TRBV27 with TRBJ2-7, with 7 bases identical to TRBD2. Germline V gene lookup returns CDR1 MNHEY and CDR2 SMNVEV (reference sequence). Trimming took 6 bases from V and 3 from J; bases not matched to a gene: 14. The CDR3 runs to 16 residues. The CDR3 protein is CASRGLGGEQGYEQYV. The CDR3, as DNA: TGTGCCAGCAGGGGTTTGGGAGGGGAGCAGGGCTACGAGCAGTACGTC.

The genes are TRBV5-1 and TRBJ2-5; D may correspond to TRBD1 or TRBD2 (5 bases each). Germline V gene data show CDR1 as SGHRS and CDR2 as YFSETQ. Trimming shortened V by 6 bases and J by 5 bases, and 20 bases separated the two germline ends. The CDR3 runs 15 residues. The DNA for the CDR3 is TGCGCCAGCACCCCCCTCGGGGCGGGTCGGGAGACCCAGTACTTC. It yields the protein CASTPLGAGRETQYF. The full variable domain, in which reference TRBV5-1 and TRBJ2-5 provide the parts outside the CDR3, is KAGVTQTPRYLIKTRGQQVTLSCSPISGHRSVSWYQQTPGQGLQFLFEYFSETQRNKGNFPGRFSGRQFSNSRSEMNVSTLELGDSALYLCASTPLGAGRETQYFGPGTRLLVL.

The chain uses TRBV19 and TRBJ1-5; 8 bases agree with TRBD1. Germline loops: CDR1 LNHDA, CDR2 SQIVND (reference sequence). Trimming at V came to 6 bases and at J to 7 bases, leaving 5 bases not matched to a gene. The CDR3 consists of 13 residues. The CDR3 loop reads CASRDRESQPQHF. The CDR3 nucleotides read TGTGCCAGTAGGGACAGGGAAAGCCAGCCCCAGCATTTT. The full variable domain, with the rest looked up from reference TRBV19 and TRBJ1-5, is DGGITQSPKYLFRKEGQNVTLSCEQNLNHDAMYWYRQDPGQGLRLIYYSQIVNDFQKGDIAEGYSVSREKKESFPLTVTSAQKNPTAFYLCASRDRESQPQHFGDGTRLSIL.

The chain employs TRBV6-2 or TRBV6-3 and TRBJ1-5, with 8 bases aligning to TRBD1. Germline CDR1 and CDR2: MNHEY and SVGEGT. This CDR3 contains 15 residues. The V segment lost 4 bases and the J segment 3 bases; nucleotides outside the gene matches: 5. For the CDR3, the DNA is TGTGCCAGCAGTTCCGCGGGACAGGCCAATCAGCCCCAGCATTTT. It is translated as CASSSAGQANQPQHF.

The chain uses TRBV11-3 and TRBJ1-6; no firm D call. Deletions cut 2 bases from V and 9 bases from J, with 8 bases between. Germline CDR1 is SGHNT and CDR2 is YENEEA. The CDR3 is 13 amino acids. In DNA, the CDR3 is TGTGCCAGCAGCTTAATTTTTGGTTCACCCCTCCACTTT. This sequence encodes CASSLIFGSPLHF.

The chain couples TRBV5-4 to TRBJ2-3; D unclear. This CDR3 contains 15 residues. Per the germline V gene, CDR1 is SGHNT and CDR2 is YYREEE (reference sequence). Deletions cut 0 bases from V and 2 bases from J, with 10 bases between. CDR3 in amino acids: CASSLDLGITDTQYF. CDR3 DNA: TGTGCCAGCAGCTTGGATTTGGGGATCACAGATACGCAGTATTTT.

The sample holds a few counts of this clone. This chain joins TRBV6-5 and TRBJ2-4; 7 bases are a match to TRBD2. The CDR3 extends over 15 amino acids. CDR1 is MNHEY, CDR2 SVGAGI, per germline. Trimming removed 2 bases from V and 8 bases from J; junction bases left unmatched: 9. The CDR3 DNA sequence: TGTGCCAGCAGTTACCCCCGGGACTACCGGCACATTCAGTACTTC. Amino acids: CASSYPRDYRHIQYF.

The chain employs TRBV5-1 and TRBJ2-1, with TRBD2 matching 9 bases. The V segment lost 2 bases and the J segment 7 bases; nucleotides outside the gene matches: 10. CDR1 and CDR2 from the germline V gene are SGHRS and YFSETQ. The CDR3 loop spans 16 amino acids. Here the CDR3 reads CASSFSPSGEVNEQFF. The CDR3 coding sequence is TGCGCCAGCAGCTTCAGTCCTAGCGGGGAAGTGAATGAGCAGTTCTTC.

The rearrangement uses TRBV24-1 and TRBJ1-6, with 12 bases aligning to TRBD1. The CDR3 spans 16 residues. Germline CDR1 and CDR2: KGHDR and SFDVKD. V was pared by 4 bases and J by 9 bases, with 6 bases of the junction left unmatched. The chain's CDR3 is CATSDQGQGASSPLHF. In nucleotides, the CDR3 is TGTGCCACCAGTGACCAGGGACAGGGGGCTTCTTCACCCCTCCACTTT.

The chain employs TRBV12-5 and TRBJ2-5, with D tentatively TRBD1 (8 bases). Germline V gene data show CDR1 as LGHNT and CDR2 as FRNRAP. The CDR3 sequence is 14 residues long. Trimming left V 6 bases short and J 1 base short, with 12 bases between. Written as DNA, the CDR3 is TGTGCTAGTGGAGCGGGACAGGCCCAAGAGACCCAGTACTTC. Translation gives CASGAGQAQETQYF.

The chain employs TRBV6-6 and TRBJ1-1, with D hard to call. CDR1 is MNHNY and CDR2 is SVGAGI in the germline V gene (reference sequence). CDR3 length: 11 amino acids. Trimming left V 7 bases short and J 6 bases short, with 9 bases between. CDR3 sequence: CASTRIAEAFF. The DNA for the CDR3 is TGTGCCAGCACCAGAATCGCTGAAGCTTTCTTT.

The chain recombines TRBV6-5 with TRBJ2-3, with D unclear. The ends were cut back, 3 bases at V and 0 bases at J, with 10 bases in the middle. Germline V gene lookup returns CDR1 MNHEY and CDR2 SVGAGI. This CDR3 is 15 amino acids long. The CDR3 loop reads CASSYNGFSTDTQYF. CDR3 DNA sequence: TGTGCCAGCAGTTATAACGGGTTTAGCACAGATACGCAGTATTTT.

CDR3 amino acids: CSVESSGGRNEQFF. Here the CDR3 DNA reads TGCAGCGTTGAAAGTTCGGGGGGGCGAAATGAGCAGTTCTTC. The chain is built from TRBV29-1 and TRBJ2-1; TRBD2 agrees at 8 bases. Losses at the gene ends were 2 bases for V and 7 bases for J; bases not matched to a gene: 7. This CDR3 comprises 14 residues. Per the germline V gene, CDR1 is SQVTM and CDR2 is ANQGSEA.

The genes are TRBV12-3 or TRBV12-4 and TRBJ1-1, with D hard to call. The CDR3 length is 11 residues. Trimming shortened V by 4 bases and J by 6 bases, and 6 bases separated the two germline ends. The CDR3 reads CASSYTSEAFF. Written as DNA, the CDR3 is TGTGCCAGCAGTTATACTTCTGAAGCTTTCTTT.

The chain is built from TRBV5-6 and TRBJ2-2; D unclear. CDR1 is SGHDT and CDR2 is YYEEEE in the germline V gene. This CDR3 region has 13 residues. The V end lost 0 bases, the J end lost 6 bases, and 6 bases lay between the germline ends. The DNA for the CDR3 is TGTGCCAGCAGCTTGGCTTGGGCCGGGGAGCTGTTTTTT. Translated: CASSLAWAGELFF. The full variable domain, with the rest looked up from reference TRBV5-6 and TRBJ2-2, is DAGVTQSPTHLIKTRGQQVTLRCSPKSGHDTVSWYQQALGQGPQFIFQYYEEEERQRGNFPDRFSGHQFPNYSSELNVNALLLGDSALYLCASSLAWAGELFFGEGSRLTVL.

The gene calls are TRBV3-1 (or the pseudogene TRBV3-2) and TRBJ1-1; D is perhaps TRBD1 (5 bases). Looked up from germline, CDR1 is LGHDT and CDR2 is YNNKEL (reference sequence). V was trimmed by 4 bases and J by 11 bases, leaving 17 bases between them. The CDR3 contains 13 residues. CDR3 nucleotides: TGTGCCAGCAGCCGCGGGACCCCTAACACGGCTTTCTTT. Translating it yields CASSRGTPNTAFF.

The J gene is TRBJ2-5, the V gene TRBV24-1; TRBD2 matches 14 bases. CDR1 is KGHDR, CDR2 SFDVKD, per germline. The CDR3 runs 16 residues. V trimming: 4 bases; J trimming: 3 bases; junction bases outside the gene matches: 3. The CDR3 here is CATSEPGLAGEETQYF. DNA of the CDR3: TGTGCCACCAGTGAACCGGGACTAGCGGGGGAAGAGACCCAGTACTTC.

This clone has just a few counts. The chain joins TRBV6-1 to TRBJ1-5, with a weak D call TRBD1 (6 bases). The germline V gene has CDR1 MNHNS and CDR2 SASEGT. V lost 7 bases and J lost 3, with 13 bases in between. This CDR3 has 14 amino acids. CDR3 sequence (DNA): TGTGCCAGCACCCGACAGGAGTACAATCAGCCCCAGCATTTT. This encodes CASTRQEYNQPQHF.

In its sample, this clone was seen once. The chain has TRBV7-3 and TRBJ2-3, with 10 bases fitting TRBD2. V shed 5 bases and J 5 bases; nucleotides not matched to a gene: 4. Germline V gene sequence: CDR1 SGHTA, CDR2 FQGTGA. The CDR3 covers 14 residues. CDR3 in DNA: TGTGCCAGCAGCCCTAGCGGGGGTGGAGATACGCAGTATTTT. This translates into CASSPSGGGDTQYF.

The chain couples TRBV5-1 to TRBJ1-4; 7 bases fit TRBD1. The CDR3 contains 15 residues. CDR1 and CDR2 from the germline V gene are SGHRS and YFSETQ. V lost 3 bases, J lost 2 bases, and 4 bases stayed unmatched. CDR3 protein: CASSSPTGTNEKLFF. The CDR3 nucleotides read TGCGCCAGCAGCTCTCCGACAGGGACTAATGAAAAACTGTTTTTT.

The chain employs TRBV3-1 (or the pseudogene TRBV3-2) and TRBJ2-5, with D unclear. The CDR3 has 17 residues. The ends were cut back, 2 bases at V and 0 bases at J, with 16 bases in the middle. Germline loops: CDR1 LGHDT, CDR2 YNNKEL (reference sequence). The CDR3 here is CASSQNPQLEYQETQYF. The CDR3 DNA reads TGTGCCAGCAGCCAAAACCCCCAACTCGAATACCAAGAGACCCAGTACTTC.

In its sample, this clone was seen once. This sequence joins TRBV27 and TRBJ2-5; the match to TRBD2 covers 8 bases. V gave up 5 bases and J gave up 2 bases; unmatched junction bases: 10. Per the germline V gene, CDR1 is MNHEY and CDR2 is SMNVEV (reference sequence). There are 16 residues in the CDR3. In DNA, the CDR3 is TGTGCCAGCAGTCCTTTGGCGGGGGGACAACAAGAGACCCAGTACTTC. This codes for CASSPLAGGQQETQYF.

The chain is built from TRBV15 and TRBJ1-1, with TRBD1 matching 7 bases. Germline CDR1 reads LNHNV; CDR2 reads YYDKDF (reference sequence). Trimming cost V 5 bases and J 1 base; bases outside gene matches: 4. The CDR3 consists of 14 residues. This chain's CDR3 is CATSPDRSNTEAFF. CDR3 bases: TGTGCCACCAGCCCGGACAGGTCGAACACTGAAGCTTTCTTT.

This chain joins TRBV24-1 and TRBJ1-6, with D unresolved. The CDR3 is 15 residues long. Per germline, CDR1 KGHDR and CDR2 SFDVKD. The ends were cut back, 9 bases at V and 0 bases at J, with 11 bases in the middle. The CDR3 nucleotides read TGTGCCACCCGCGCGGGTAGCTCCTATAATTCACCCCTCCACTTT. It codes for CATRAGSSYNSPLHF.

This clone has a single count. V usage is TRBV6-4 and J usage is TRBJ1-5; D gene unclear. Germline assignment: CDR1 MRHNA and CDR2 SNTAGT. The V end was cut by 3 bases, the J end by 6 bases, with 9 bases between. The CDR3 runs to 13 residues. CDR3 nucleotides: TGTGCCAGCAGTGAGGAAGCAGGTCAGCCCCAGCATTTT. Its translation is CASSEEAGQPQHF.

CDR3 sequence: CATSRSYLGGTGELFF. Here the CDR3 DNA reads TGTGCCACCAGCAGGTCTTACCTTGGGGGAACCGGGGAGCTGTTTTTT. This sequence joins TRBV15 and TRBJ2-2; TRBD1 or TRBD2 may be the D gene (5 bases each). Trimming cost V 3 bases and J 5 bases, with 16 bases left between them. The germline V gene encodes CDR1 LNHNV and CDR2 YYDKDF (reference sequence). The CDR3 covers 16 residues.

The CDR3: CASSSTGQGDTEAFF. CDR3 in DNA: TGTGCCAGCAGCTCAACGGGCCAAGGAGACACTGAAGCTTTCTTT. The chain couples TRBV7-3 to TRBJ1-1; no firm D call. The CDR3 consists of 15 residues. The V and J ends lost 4 bases and 3 bases respectively, with 15 bases between them. Per the germline V gene, CDR1 is SGHTA and CDR2 is FQGTGA.